One and the same sample provided the 14 T cell receptor beta chains below, sequenced in a study of long-term antiretroviral therapy in people with HIV. The assay used was immunoSEQ (version v3.0), run at survey level. Using immunoSEQ multiplex PCR, the repertoire was profiled, and TCRdb retains in-frame clones only, with some absent. The table has roughly 27,000 clones, 85% seen once. This specimen consisted of unsorted PBMCs, obtained 2.3 years after starting antiretroviral therapy. These receptors were taken from a man between 35 and 55 years old with HIV.

The chain has TRBV7-9 and TRBJ2-3; D is tentatively TRBD1 or TRBD2 (5 bases each). The length of the CDR3 is 15 residues. V was pared by 2 bases and J by 3 bases, with 12 bases between. In germline, CDR1 is SEHNR, CDR2 FQNEAQ (reference sequence). CDR3 sequence reads: CASSLWVGTTDTQYF. The CDR3 DNA follows: TGTGCCAGCAGCTTATGGGTAGGGACGACAGATACGCAGTATTTT.

The CDR3 nucleotides are TGTGCCAGCAGTCTCGGACTAGCGGGCTACGAGCAGTACTTC. Residues: CASSLGLAGYEQYF. The chain joins TRBV13 to TRBJ2-7, with 11 bases fitting TRBD2. The CDR3 spans 14 residues. The V and J ends lost 6 bases and 3 bases, in that order; junction bases with no gene match: 4. Germline V gene sequence: CDR1 PRHDT, CDR2 FYEKMQ (reference sequence).

This clone has only one observation. The V gene is TRBV7-9, the J gene TRBJ2-3; D not certain. CDR3 size: 13 residues. Germline CDR1 reads SEHNR; CDR2 reads FQNEAQ (reference sequence). Trimming left V 5 bases short and J 1 base short, with 7 bases between. CDR3 nucleotide sequence: TGTGCCAGCAGCGCCCCCCGCACAGATACGCAGTATTTT. This codes for CASSAPRTDTQYF.

This rearrangement joins TRBV6-1 to TRBJ1-5; 11 nucleotides agree with TRBD1. Trimming took 5 bases from V and 6 from J; bases not matched to a gene: 6. Germline CDR1 reads MNHNS; CDR2 reads SASEGT. The CDR3 runs 15 residues. DNA of the CDR3: TGTGCCAGCAGTCATGGACAGGGGGCGGTTCAGCCCCAGCATTTT. It is translated as CASSHGQGAVQPQHF.

This chain links TRBV6-1 with TRBJ2-3, with 7 bases that match TRBD1. This CDR3 spans 15 amino acids. V lost 8 bases, J lost 0 bases, and 8 bases stayed unmatched. Germline CDR1 is MNHNS and CDR2 is SASEGT. Here the CDR3 reads CASAKPGQSTDTQYF. DNA for the CDR3: TGTGCCAGCGCAAAGCCGGGACAGAGCACAGATACGCAGTATTTT.

The rearrangement links TRBV7-9 to TRBJ1-2, with unresolved D. The CDR3 has 16 amino acids. Per germline, CDR1 SEHNR and CDR2 FQNEAQ (reference sequence). V was pared by 3 bases and J by 4 bases, with 18 bases between. CDR3 sequence (DNA): TGTGCCAGCAGCTTCGCAGATAGCCCCACTGGCTATGGCTACACCTTC. Translated, it gives CASSFADSPTGYGYTF.

The genes are TRBV9 and TRBJ2-3, with a tentative D call TRBD2 (6 bases). Germline values: CDR1 SGDLS, CDR2 YYNGEE. Trimming removed 0 bases from V and 2 bases from J, with 10 bases in between. The CDR3 is 15 amino acids. The CDR3 DNA sequence: TGTGCCAGCAGCGTAGGGGAGGACCTCACAGATACGCAGTATTTT. This translates into CASSVGEDLTDTQYF.

The DNA of the CDR3 is TGCGCCAGCAGCCAATGGGACAGGGCTGGAAACACCATATATTTT. Its protein is CASSQWDRAGNTIYF. J is TRBJ1-3 and V is TRBV4-1; 9 nucleotides line up with TRBD1. Germline-derived CDR1 and CDR2 are MGHRA and YSYEKL. CDR3 length equals 15 residues. V lost 2 bases and J lost 2; bases outside the gene matches: 1.

This chain links TRBV15 with TRBJ2-5; a weak D match, TRBD1 (6 bases). V gave up 2 bases and J gave up 2 bases, with 12 bases separating them. Germline loops: CDR1 LNHNV, CDR2 YYDKDF (reference sequence). The CDR3 is made up of 15 amino acids. The CDR3: CATSRTGTSQETQYF. CDR3 sequence (DNA): TGTGCCACCAGCAGAACCGGGACAAGTCAAGAGACCCAGTACTTC. The whole variable domain, filled in from reference TRBV15 and TRBJ2-5, reads DAMVIQNPRYQVTQFGKPVTLSCSQTLNHNVMYWYQQKSSQAPKLLFHYYDKDFNNEADTPDNFQSRRPNTSFCFLDIRSPGLGDTAMYLCATSRTGTSQETQYFGPGTRLLVL.

The chain has TRBV13 and TRBJ2-7; 10 positions agree with TRBD1. The J segment lost 6 bases and the V segment lost 5 bases, leaving 13 bases of the junction unmatched. CDR3 length: 16 residues. Per the germline V gene, CDR1 is PRHDT and CDR2 is FYEKMQ (reference sequence). In DNA, the CDR3 is TGTGCCAGCAGCACCACCGGTCAGGACAGGGGGTCCGAGCAGTACTTC. Translation: CASSTTGQDRGSEQYF.

This chain links TRBV6-1 with TRBJ2-1; 8 nucleotides agree with TRBD2. The trim removed 3 bases at V and 8 bases at J, leaving 15 bases unmatched. Germline V gene sequence: CDR1 MNHNS, CDR2 SASEGT. CDR3 size: 17 residues. CDR3 sequence: CASSEGAGLAVPYEQFF. In DNA form, the CDR3 reads TGTGCCAGCAGTGAGGGAGCCGGACTAGCAGTCCCCTATGAGCAGTTCTTC.

The chain carries TRBV11-3 and TRBJ2-1; 9 bases line up with TRBD1. The junction had 3 bases not matched to a gene; V was cut back by 5 bases and J by 1 base. CDR1 is SGHNT, CDR2 YENEEA, per germline. The length of the CDR3 is 15 residues. CDR3: CASSPQGASYNEQFF. The CDR3, as DNA: TGTGCCAGCAGCCCACAGGGGGCTTCCTACAATGAGCAGTTCTTC.

The CDR3 reads CASSLAGISDTQYF. In DNA form, the CDR3 reads TGTGCCAGCAGTTTGGCAGGGATCTCAGATACGCAGTATTTT. V and J are TRBV27 and TRBJ2-3; D might be TRBD1 (5 bases). From germline, CDR1 is MNHEY and CDR2 SMNVEV (reference sequence). CDR3 size: 14 residues. V was clipped by 3 bases and J by 4 bases, with 11 bases between them.

V is TRBV19 and J is TRBJ2-7, with TRBD1 identical over 11 bases. V lost 6 bases and J lost 5; bases outside the gene matches: 9. The CDR3 consists of 15 residues. CDR1 is LNHDA and CDR2 is SQIVND in the germline V gene (reference sequence). This CDR3 reads CASSPKRTGGHEQYF. DNA for the CDR3: TGTGCCAGTAGCCCGAAGCGGACAGGGGGCCACGAGCAGTACTTC.